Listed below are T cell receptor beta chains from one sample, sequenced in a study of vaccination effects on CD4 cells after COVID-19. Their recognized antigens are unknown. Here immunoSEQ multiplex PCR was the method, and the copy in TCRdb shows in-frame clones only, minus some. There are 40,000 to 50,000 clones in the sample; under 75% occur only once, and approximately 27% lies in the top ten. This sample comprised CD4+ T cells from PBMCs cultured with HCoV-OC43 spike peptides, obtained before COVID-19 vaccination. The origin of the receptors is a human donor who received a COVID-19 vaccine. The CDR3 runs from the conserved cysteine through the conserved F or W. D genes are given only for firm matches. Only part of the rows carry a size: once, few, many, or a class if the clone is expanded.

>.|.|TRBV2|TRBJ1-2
TGTGCCAGCAGTACCAAGGGAGTCCAAGGCTACACCTTC
CASSTKGVQGYTF
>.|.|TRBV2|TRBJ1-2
TGTGCCAGCAGTCCCGACGGGAACTATGGCTACACCTTC
CASSPDGNYGYTF
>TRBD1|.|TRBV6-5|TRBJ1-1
TGTGCCAGTGGGACAGCCAGAAGGAACACTGAAGCTTTCTTT
CASGTARRNTEAFF
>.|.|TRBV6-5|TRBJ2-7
TGTGCCAGCCACCCCCTAGGGACCCCATCCTACGAGCAGTACTTC
CASHPLGTPSYEQYF
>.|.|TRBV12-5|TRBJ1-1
TGTGCTAGTGGTTTGAAGTTTGTAGAATCTGAAGCTTTCTTT
CASGLKFVESEAFF
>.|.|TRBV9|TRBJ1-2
TGTGCCAGCACCGTAGGGTCGTTGGGAGGGGAGGGCTACACCTTC
CASTVGSLGGEGYTF
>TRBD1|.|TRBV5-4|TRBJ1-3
TGTGCCAGCAGCTACGGGACAGGAGCTGGAAACACCATATATTTT
CASSYGTGAGNTIYF
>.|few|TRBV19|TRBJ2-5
TGTGCCAGTAGTATCTTCTCCGGGAATCAAGAGACCCAGTACTTC
CASSIFSGNQETQYF
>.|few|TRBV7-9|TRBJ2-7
TGTGCCAGCAGCTTAGCGCAGGGAACCTACGAGCAGTACTTC
CASSLAQGTYEQYF
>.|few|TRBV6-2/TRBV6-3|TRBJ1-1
TGTGCCAGCAGTGACCAGCGGTTGAACACTGAAGCTTTCTTT
CASSDQRLNTEAFF
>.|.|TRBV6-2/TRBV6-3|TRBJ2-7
TGTGCCAGCAGTTACTCGGTGCGGACAAACGAGCAGTACTTC
CASSYSVRTNEQYF
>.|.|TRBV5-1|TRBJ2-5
TGCGCCAGCAGCTTGGGAGGCGCCCGTGCCCAAGAGACCCAGTACTTC
CASSLGGARAQETQYF
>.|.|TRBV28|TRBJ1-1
TGTGCCGCCGGGCGTTCTTGGGCTTTCTTT
CAAGRSWAFF
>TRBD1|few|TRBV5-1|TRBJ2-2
TGCGCCAGCAGCTTGCTCTGGACAGGAAACACCGGGGAGCTGTTTTTT
CASSLLWTGNTGELFF
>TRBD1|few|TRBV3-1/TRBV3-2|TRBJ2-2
TGTGCCAGCAGCCCCGGACAGGGGGCCTACACCGGGGAGCTGTTTTTT
CASSPGQGAYTGELFF
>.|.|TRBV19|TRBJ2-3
TGTGCCAGTAGGCCTCGAGGGCGGATCACAGATACGCAGTATTTT
CASRPRGRITDTQYF
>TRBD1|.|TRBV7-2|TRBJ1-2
TGTGCCAGCAGCTTAGCGGGGGCCAGGGGGAACTATGGCTACACCTTC
CASSLAGARGNYGYTF
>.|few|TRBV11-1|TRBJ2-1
TGTGCCAGCAGCCCGGGGGATGAGCAGTTCTTC
CASSPGDEQFF
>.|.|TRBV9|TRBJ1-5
TGTGCCAGCAGCCCAAGCCCTCATAGCAATCAGCCCCAGCATTTT
CASSPSPHSNQPQHF
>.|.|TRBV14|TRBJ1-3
TGTGCCAGCAGCTACGCCCAGGGGTATGGAAACACCATATATTTT
CASSYAQGYGNTIYF
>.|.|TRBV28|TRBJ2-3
TGTGCCAGCAGTAGCGGAGGCTTGGGAGATACGCAGTATTTT
CASSSGGLGDTQYF
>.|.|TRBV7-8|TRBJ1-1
TGTGCCAGCAGCGCAAGGACGGGGAACACTGAAGCTTTCTTT
CASSARTGNTEAFF
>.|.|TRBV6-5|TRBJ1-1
TGTGCCAGCACCAGGGATGTGAACACTGAAGCTTTCTTT
CASTRDVNTEAFF
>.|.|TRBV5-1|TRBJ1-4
TGCGCCAGCAGCTCTGGAGCGGAATTTAATGAAAAACTGTTTTTT
CASSSGAEFNEKLFF
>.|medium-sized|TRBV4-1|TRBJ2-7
TGCGCCAGCAGCCAAGCGGCAGAGAGCTCCTACGAGCAGTACTTC
CASSQAAESSYEQYF
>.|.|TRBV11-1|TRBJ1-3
TGTGCCAGCAGCTACGATTCTGGAAACACCATATATTTT
CASSYDSGNTIYF
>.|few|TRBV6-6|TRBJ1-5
TGTGCCAGCAGTGTCAACATCGGGACTAATCAGCCCCAGCATTTT
CASSVNIGTNQPQHF
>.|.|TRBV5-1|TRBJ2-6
TGCGCCAGCAGGACCCAGGGGAGTGGGGCCAACGTCCTGACTTTC
CASRTQGSGANVLTF
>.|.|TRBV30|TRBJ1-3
TGTGCCTGGAGTGACAAACAGGGTTTCTCTGGAAACACCATATATTTT
CAWSDKQGFSGNTIYF
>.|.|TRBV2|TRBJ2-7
TGTGCCAGCAGGACTTACAGCGGATACGAGCAGTACTTC
CASRTYSGYEQYF
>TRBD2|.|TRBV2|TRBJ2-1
TGTGCCAGCAGAGGGAGGGCCGTTTACAATGAGCAGTTCTTC
CASRGRAVYNEQFF
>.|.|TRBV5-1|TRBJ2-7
TGCGCCAGCAGCCTGGACAGGGACTACAGCGAGCAGTACTTC
CASSLDRDYSEQYF
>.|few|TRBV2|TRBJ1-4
TGTGCCAGCAGTGAAGCGTACCGAGTGAATGAAAAACTGTTTTTT
CASSEAYRVNEKLFF
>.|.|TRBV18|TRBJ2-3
TGTGCCAGCTCAGACCGGTTGACAGGTAACACAGATACGCAGTATTTT
CASSDRLTGNTDTQYF
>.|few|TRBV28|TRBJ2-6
TGTGCCAGCAGCTTCGGACAGCCTGACGTCCTGACTTTC
CASSFGQPDVLTF
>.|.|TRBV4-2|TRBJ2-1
TGTGCCAGCAGCCAGGGGGCATATGAGCAGTTCTTC
CASSQGAYEQFF
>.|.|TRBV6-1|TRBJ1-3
TGTGCCAGCAGTGAAACAAACGTACAGGGTGCCATATATTTT
CASSETNVQGAIYF
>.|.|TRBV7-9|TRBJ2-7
TGTGCCAGCAGCTTAGCCTGGTCAGGGGAGTACTTC
CASSLAWSGEYF
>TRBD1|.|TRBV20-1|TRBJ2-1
TGCAGTGCTAGTGGGGGGACAGGACTCAATGAGCAGTTCTTC
CSASGGTGLNEQFF
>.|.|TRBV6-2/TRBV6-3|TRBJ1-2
TGTGCCAGCAGTTACTCGGGTAACTATGGCTACACCTTC
CASSYSGNYGYTF
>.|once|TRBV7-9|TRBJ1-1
TGTGCCAGCAGCTCCTCAACGAACACTGAAGCTTTCTTT
CASSSSTNTEAFF
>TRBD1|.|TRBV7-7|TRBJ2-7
TGTGCTAGCAGCACTGGACAGGGGCCTTCCTACGAGCAGTACTTC
CASSTGQGPSYEQYF
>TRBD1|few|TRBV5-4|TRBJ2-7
TGTGCCAGCAGCTCGGGACAGGGGGCATCCTACGAGCAGTACTTC
CASSSGQGASYEQYF
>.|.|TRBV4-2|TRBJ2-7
TGTGCCAGCAGCCAAGGGGGAAAGGGTTACGAGCAGTACTTC
CASSQGGKGYEQYF
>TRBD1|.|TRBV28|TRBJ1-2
TGTGCCAACTCGCCCGTGACAGGGAGCTATGGCTACACCTTC
CANSPVTGSYGYTF
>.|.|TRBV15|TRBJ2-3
TGTGCCACCAGCAGACCTCCTTCGTGGGGGACGGACGCTAGCACAGATACGCAGTATTTT
CATSRPPSWGTDASTDTQYF
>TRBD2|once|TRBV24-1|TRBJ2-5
TGTGCCACCTCTCAACCCGGGAGGCCTCAAGAGACCCAGTACTTC
CATSQPGRPQETQYF
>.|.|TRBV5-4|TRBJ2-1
TGTGCCAGCAGCCCTGTGGGGGCGCCGACTTACAATGAGCAGTTCTTC
CASSPVGAPTYNEQFF
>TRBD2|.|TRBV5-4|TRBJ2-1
TGTGCCAGCAGCTTCCGCGGGGGGGGATACAATGAGCAGTTCTTC
CASSFRGGGYNEQFF
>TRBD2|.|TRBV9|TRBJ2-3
TGTGCCAGCAGCGTCGGTAGCGGGGGTATTAGCACAGATACGCAGTATTTT
CASSVGSGGISTDTQYF
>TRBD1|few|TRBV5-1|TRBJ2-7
TGCGCCAGCAGCTTGTCTCAGGGGGTACTCTACGAGCAGTACTTC
CASSLSQGVLYEQYF
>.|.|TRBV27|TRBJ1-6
TGTGCCAGCAGTGCCCGGGCGGTAATCAATAATTCACCCCTCCACTTT
CASSARAVINNSPLHF
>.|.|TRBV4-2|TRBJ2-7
TGTGCCAGCAGCCAAGGAACCCGACTAAAATACGAGCAGTACTTC
CASSQGTRLKYEQYF